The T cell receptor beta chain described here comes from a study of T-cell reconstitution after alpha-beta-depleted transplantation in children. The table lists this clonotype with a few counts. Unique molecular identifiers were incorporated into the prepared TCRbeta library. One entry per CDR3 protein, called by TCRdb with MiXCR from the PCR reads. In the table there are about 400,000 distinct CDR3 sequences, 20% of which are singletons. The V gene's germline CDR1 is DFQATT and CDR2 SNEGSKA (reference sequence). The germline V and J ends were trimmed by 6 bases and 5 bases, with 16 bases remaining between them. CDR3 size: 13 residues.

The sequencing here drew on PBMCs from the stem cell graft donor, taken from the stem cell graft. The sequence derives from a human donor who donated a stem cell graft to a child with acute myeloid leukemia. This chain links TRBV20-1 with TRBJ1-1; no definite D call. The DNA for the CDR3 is TGCAGTGCGGACGACCGTCTGGGTACTGAAGCTTTCTTT. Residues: CSADDRLGTEAFF.